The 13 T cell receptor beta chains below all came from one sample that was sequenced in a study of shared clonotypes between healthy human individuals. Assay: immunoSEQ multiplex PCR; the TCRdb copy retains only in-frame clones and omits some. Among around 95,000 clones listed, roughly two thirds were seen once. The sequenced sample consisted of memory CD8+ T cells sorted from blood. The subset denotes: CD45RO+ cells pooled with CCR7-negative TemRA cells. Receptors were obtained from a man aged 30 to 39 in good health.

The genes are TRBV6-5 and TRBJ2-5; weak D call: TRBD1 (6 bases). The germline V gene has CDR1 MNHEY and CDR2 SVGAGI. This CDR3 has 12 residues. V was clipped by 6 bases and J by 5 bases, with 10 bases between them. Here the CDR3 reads CASRTGPETQYF. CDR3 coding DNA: TGTGCCAGCAGAACAGGGCCGGAGACCCAGTACTTC.

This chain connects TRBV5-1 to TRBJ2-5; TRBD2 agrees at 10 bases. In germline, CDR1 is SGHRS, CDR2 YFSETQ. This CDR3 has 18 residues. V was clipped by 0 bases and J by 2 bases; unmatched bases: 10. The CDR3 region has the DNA TGCGCCAGCAGCTTGGTTCCAGCGGGAGGGCTGGGACAAGAGACCCAGTACTTC. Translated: CASSLVPAGGLGQETQYF.

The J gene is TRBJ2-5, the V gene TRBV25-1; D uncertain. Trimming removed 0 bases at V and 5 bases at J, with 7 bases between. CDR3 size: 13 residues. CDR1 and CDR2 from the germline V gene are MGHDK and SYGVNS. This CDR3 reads CASSEYIEETQYF. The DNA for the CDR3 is TGTGCCAGCAGTGAATATATTGAGGAGACCCAGTACTTC.

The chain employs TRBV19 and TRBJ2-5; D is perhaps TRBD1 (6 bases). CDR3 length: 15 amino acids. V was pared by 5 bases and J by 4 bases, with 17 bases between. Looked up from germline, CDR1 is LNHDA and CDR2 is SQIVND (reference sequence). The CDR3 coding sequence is TGTGCCAGTAGTCCCCGGACAGTATCAGGAGAGACCCAGTACTTC. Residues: CASSPRTVSGETQYF.

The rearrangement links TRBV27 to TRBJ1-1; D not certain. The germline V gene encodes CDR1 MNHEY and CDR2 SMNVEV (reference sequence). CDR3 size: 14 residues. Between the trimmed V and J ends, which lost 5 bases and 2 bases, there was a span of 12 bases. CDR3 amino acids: CASSRNRYNTEAFF. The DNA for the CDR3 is TGTGCCAGCAGTCGAAACAGATACAACACTGAAGCTTTCTTT.

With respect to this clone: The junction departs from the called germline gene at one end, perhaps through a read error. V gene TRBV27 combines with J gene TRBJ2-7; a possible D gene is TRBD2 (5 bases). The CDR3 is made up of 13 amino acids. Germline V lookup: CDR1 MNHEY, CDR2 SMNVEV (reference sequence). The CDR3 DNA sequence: TGTGCCACCAAAGCCGGGGTCAGGACTTGGCCCGTCTTC. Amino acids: CATKAGVRTWPVF.

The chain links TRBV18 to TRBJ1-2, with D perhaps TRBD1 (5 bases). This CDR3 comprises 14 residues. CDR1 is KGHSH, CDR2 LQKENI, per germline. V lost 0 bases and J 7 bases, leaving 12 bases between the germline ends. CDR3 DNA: TGTGCCAGCTCACCACCGGTGGGGGAAGTTGGCTACACCTTC. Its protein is CASSPPVGEVGYTF.

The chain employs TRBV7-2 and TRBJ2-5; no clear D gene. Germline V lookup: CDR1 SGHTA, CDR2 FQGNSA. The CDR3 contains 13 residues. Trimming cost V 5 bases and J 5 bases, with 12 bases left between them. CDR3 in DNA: TGTGCCAGCAGCAAAAAAGGACGGGAGACCCAGTACTTC. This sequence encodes CASSKKGRETQYF.

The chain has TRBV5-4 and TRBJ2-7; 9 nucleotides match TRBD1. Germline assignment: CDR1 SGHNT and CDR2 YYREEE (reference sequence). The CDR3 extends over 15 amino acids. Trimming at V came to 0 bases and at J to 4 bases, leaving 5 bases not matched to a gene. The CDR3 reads CASSLATGGEYEQYF. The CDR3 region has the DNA TGTGCCAGCAGCTTGGCGACAGGGGGAGAATACGAGCAGTACTTC.

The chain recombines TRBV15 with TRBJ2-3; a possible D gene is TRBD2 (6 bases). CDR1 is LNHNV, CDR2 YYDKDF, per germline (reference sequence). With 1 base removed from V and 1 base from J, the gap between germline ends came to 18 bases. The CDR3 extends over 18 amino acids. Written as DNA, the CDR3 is TGTGCCACCAGCAGAGGTTATGGGACTTTTGATCGCACAGATACGCAGTATTTT. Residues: CATSRGYGTFDRTDTQYF.

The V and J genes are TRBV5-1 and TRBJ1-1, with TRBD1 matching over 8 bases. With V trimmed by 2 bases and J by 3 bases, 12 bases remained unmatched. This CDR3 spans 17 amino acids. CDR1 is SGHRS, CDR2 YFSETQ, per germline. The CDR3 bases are TGCGCCAGCAGCTTCCCGCAGGGGGCTAGTTACGACACTGAAGCTTTCTTT. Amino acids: CASSFPQGASYDTEAFF.

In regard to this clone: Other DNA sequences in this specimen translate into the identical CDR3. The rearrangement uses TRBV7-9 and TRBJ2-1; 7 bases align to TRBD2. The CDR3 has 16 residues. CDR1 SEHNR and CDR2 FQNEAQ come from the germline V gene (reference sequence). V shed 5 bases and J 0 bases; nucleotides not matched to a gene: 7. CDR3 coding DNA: TGTGCCAGCAGCGGGTACCGCGGGAGCTCCTACAATGAGCAGTTCTTC. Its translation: CASSGYRGSSYNEQFF.

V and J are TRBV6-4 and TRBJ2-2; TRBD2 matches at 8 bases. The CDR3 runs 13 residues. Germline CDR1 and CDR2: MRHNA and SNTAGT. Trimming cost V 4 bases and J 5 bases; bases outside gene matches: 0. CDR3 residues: CASSASGTGELFF. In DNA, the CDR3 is TGTGCCAGCAGTGCTAGCGGGACCGGGGAGCTGTTTTTT.